Below are 23 T cell receptor beta chains sequenced from a single sample in a study of preoperative IRX-2 immunotherapy in early breast cancer. Profiled with immunoSEQ multiplex PCR; TCRdb holds only in-frame clones, not every one. The table includes 2,500 to 3,000 clones, roughly 80% detected once. Treatment here: preoperative locoregional IRX-2 cytokine immunotherapy. The sequences come from tumor tissue, collected after IRX-2 immunotherapy. The receptors originated from a human donor with breast cancer.

The chain combines TRBV30 with TRBJ1-5; no clear D gene. CDR1 is GTSNPN and CDR2 is SVGIG in the germline V gene (reference sequence). The length of the CDR3 is 15 residues. V lost 4 bases to trimming and J lost 0 bases, with 13 bases between them. CDR3 DNA: TGTGCCTGGAATTATGACGGGTATAGCAATCAGCCCCAGCATTTT. It is translated as CAWNYDGYSNQPQHF. Combining the CDR3 with reference TRBV30 and TRBJ1-5 gives the whole variable domain SQTIHQWPATLVQPVGSPLSLECTVEGTSNPNLYWYRQAAGRGLQLLFYSVGIGQISSEVPQNLSASRPQDRQFILSSKKLLLSDSGFYLCAWNYDGYSNQPQHFGDGTRLSIL.

The rearrangement joins TRBV11-3 to TRBJ1-2; possibly TRBD1 for D (6 bases). Trimming removed 3 bases at V and 3 bases at J, with 17 bases between. CDR1 is SGHNT, CDR2 YENEEA, per germline. The CDR3 is made up of 16 amino acids. The CDR3 DNA follows: TGTGCCAGCAGCTTTTCTTTCACGGGGGGCGACTATGGCTACACCTTC. Translating gives CASSFSFTGGDYGYTF.

V gene TRBV11-3 combines with J gene TRBJ2-4; 8 bases fit TRBD1. This CDR3 is 19 amino acids long. Germline V gene sequence: CDR1 SGHNT, CDR2 YENEEA. V trimming: 2 bases; J trimming: 0 bases; junction bases outside the gene matches: 12. The DNA of the CDR3 is TGTGCCAGCAGCTTACGGAAGGGACAGGATGAACCAGCCAAAAACATTCAGTACTTC. Protein sequence: CASSLRKGQDEPAKNIQYF. Filled out from reference TRBV11-3 and TRBJ2-4, the complete variable domain reads EAGVVQSPRYKIIEKKQPVAFWCNPISGHNTLYWYLQNLGQGPELLIRYENEEAVDDSQLPKDRFSAERLKGVDSTLKIQPAELGDSAVYLCASSLRKGQDEPAKNIQYFGAGTRLSVL.

The chain is built from TRBV15 and TRBJ2-6; D call uncertain. Trimming removed 0 bases at V and 1 base at J, with 4 bases between. CDR1 LNHNV and CDR2 YYDKDF come from the germline V gene (reference sequence). This CDR3 region has 15 residues. This chain's CDR3 is CATSRESSGANVLTF. CDR3 nucleotides: TGTGCCACCAGCAGAGAATCTTCTGGGGCCAACGTCCTGACTTTC.

This clone was counted once. This chain uses TRBV28 with TRBJ1-2; D call uncertain. Per germline, CDR1 MDHEN and CDR2 SYDVKM. V was clipped by 2 bases and J by 5 bases, with 24 bases between them. This CDR3 is 18 amino acids long. CDR3 amino acids: CASSLPPDGNQKKYGYTF. For the CDR3, the DNA is TGTGCCAGCAGTTTACCCCCCGACGGCAACCAAAAAAAATATGGCTACACCTTC.

This clone was counted between two and nine times. The chain uses TRBV11-3 and TRBJ1-2; the match to TRBD1 covers 8 bases. This CDR3 has 15 amino acids. Germline CDR1 reads SGHNT; CDR2 reads YENEEA. After removal of 6 bases from V and 8 bases from J, the junction contained 14 bases not matched to a gene. CDR3 sequence: CASSPRGTGGKGYTF. The DNA of the CDR3 is TGTGCCAGCAGTCCACGGGGCACAGGGGGAAAGGGCTACACCTTC.

The genes are TRBV15 and TRBJ1-1, with D uncertain. Germline loops: CDR1 LNHNV, CDR2 YYDKDF (reference sequence). This CDR3 contains 14 residues. Trimming shortened V by 5 bases and J by 0 bases, and 10 bases separated the two germline ends. This chain's CDR3 is CATSSRLLNTEAFF. Here the CDR3 DNA reads TGTGCCACCAGCTCCCGCCTTCTGAACACTGAAGCTTTCTTT.

This clone has just one count. CDR3 region: CASSFPGAPYGYTF. The CDR3 DNA reads as TGTGCCAGCAGTTTTCCCGGGGCCCCCTATGGCTACACCTTC. This chain connects TRBV28 to TRBJ1-2, with D perhaps TRBD1 (5 bases). The CDR3 loop spans 14 amino acids. Germline CDR1 is MDHEN and CDR2 is SYDVKM. Trimming took off 3 bases at V and 4 bases at J, with 12 bases between the two ends.

The chain couples TRBV4-1 to TRBJ2-7; D is undetermined. The CDR3 has 15 amino acids. CDR1 and CDR2 from the germline V gene are MGHRA and YSYEKL. For the CDR3, the DNA is TGCGCTAGTAGCCAAGAGCTTAAGGAAGCCTACGAGCAGTACTTC. Translation gives CASSQELKEAYEQYF.

V and J are TRBV6-8 and TRBJ2-3; 7 bases map to TRBD1. Losses at the gene ends were 6 bases for V and 1 base for J; bases not matched to a gene: 7. Per the germline V gene, CDR1 is MNHGY and CDR2 is SAAAGT. The CDR3 is 15 residues long. The CDR3 DNA follows: TGTGCCAGCAGACTCCGGGACAGAGGCACAGATACGCAGTATTTT. Its translation: CASRLRDRGTDTQYF.

The chain uses TRBV18 and TRBJ1-1; perhaps TRBD1 as D (5 bases). The germline V gene has CDR1 KGHSH and CDR2 LQKENI. Between the trimmed V and J ends, which lost 2 bases and 5 bases, there was a span of 18 bases. The CDR3 runs 16 residues. The CDR3 here is CASSPTTVRGWTEAFF. The CDR3 DNA reads as TGTGCCAGCTCACCAACCACCGTCCGGGGGTGGACTGAAGCTTTCTTT.

The chain links TRBV19 to TRBJ2-7, with a possible D match to TRBD2 (5 bases). The CDR3 totals 14 residues. The germline gives CDR1 LNHDA, CDR2 SQIVND (reference sequence). V shed 8 bases and J shed 0 bases, with 14 bases lying between them. CDR3 bases: TGTGCCAGTGGTCACATTGGGAGCTCCTACGAGCAGTACTTC. This codes for CASGHIGSSYEQYF.

This rearrangement joins TRBV19 to TRBJ2-3; D unclear. The V and J ends lost 9 bases and 6 bases respectively, with 13 bases between them. Per germline, CDR1 LNHDA and CDR2 SQIVND (reference sequence). The CDR3 covers 12 residues. Here the CDR3 DNA reads TGTGCCAGCAACGGGCTTGGGGATACGCAGTATTTT. Translated: CASNGLGDTQYF.

The genes are TRBV11-3 and TRBJ1-2; D is unclear. Trimming shortened V by 0 bases and J by 5 bases, and 13 bases separated the two germline ends. The germline gives CDR1 SGHNT, CDR2 YENEEA. The CDR3 has 15 amino acids. CDR3 sequence reads: CASSLEDGLGYGYTF. The CDR3 nucleotides are TGTGCCAGCAGCTTAGAGGACGGCCTGGGGTATGGCTACACCTTC.

J is TRBJ2-1 and V is TRBV19; 8 positions agree with TRBD1. This CDR3 region has 14 residues. Unmatched junction bases numbered 10, after V lost 7 bases and J lost 8 bases. From germline, CDR1 is LNHDA and CDR2 SQIVND (reference sequence). The CDR3 sequence: CASMDRQGRDEQFF. The CDR3 bases are TGTGCCAGTATGGATAGACAGGGGCGTGATGAGCAGTTCTTC. The whole variable domain, filled in from reference TRBV19 and TRBJ2-1, reads DGGITQSPKYLFRKEGQNVTLSCEQNLNHDAMYWYRQDPGQGLRLIYYSQIVNDFQKGDIAEGYSVSREKKESFPLTVTSAQKNPTAFYLCASMDRQGRDEQFFGPGTRLTVL.

In this sample, this clone turned up once. The chain recombines TRBV7-7 with TRBJ2-1, with TRBD2 matching over 8 bases. Germline V lookup: CDR1 SSHAT, CDR2 FNYEAQ (reference sequence). This CDR3 comprises 14 residues. J was trimmed by 9 bases and V by 5 bases; bases with no gene match: 9. DNA for the CDR3: TGTGCCAGCAGCCCAGGACTAGCACCGGGTGAGCAGTTCTTC. This sequence encodes CASSPGLAPGEQFF.

In its sample, this clone is large. The chain employs TRBV11-3 and TRBJ2-3, with D tentatively TRBD1 (6 bases). The CDR3 extends over 16 amino acids. CDR1 SGHNT and CDR2 YENEEA come from the germline V gene. The V end lost 3 bases, the J end lost 0 bases, and 13 bases lay between the germline ends. The CDR3 loop is CASSLARGTSTDTQYF. In DNA, the CDR3 is TGTGCCAGCAGCTTGGCCAGGGGTACTAGCACAGATACGCAGTATTTT.

V usage is TRBV19 and J usage is TRBJ1-1, with D uncertain. The CDR3 extends over 13 amino acids. The germline CDR1 and CDR2 sequences are LNHDA and SQIVND (reference sequence). V lost 3 bases, J lost 2 bases, and 7 bases lay in between. CDR3 coding DNA: TGTGCCAGTAGTATTGGCAGAAACACTGAAGCTTTCTTT. Translated, it gives CASSIGRNTEAFF.

In DNA form, the CDR3 reads TGTGCCAGCAGCGTGCTCCGCCCGGGACTAGCGGGGGGGGCGAACACCGGGGAGCTGTTTTTT. Encoded protein: CASSVLRPGLAGGANTGELFF. This chain connects TRBV9 to TRBJ2-2; the match to TRBD2 covers 16 bases. This CDR3 has 21 residues. V shed 2 bases and J 0 bases; nucleotides not matched to a gene: 10. The germline V gene has CDR1 SGDLS and CDR2 YYNGEE.

This clone showed up just a few times. The gene calls are TRBV11-3 and TRBJ1-1; possible D gene TRBD1, 5 bases. V was trimmed by 5 bases and J by 0 bases, leaving 13 bases between them. The CDR3 has 15 amino acids. Germline V gene data show CDR1 as SGHNT and CDR2 as YENEEA. The CDR3 region is CASSPRQTMNTEAFF. CDR3 coding DNA: TGTGCCAGCAGCCCCCGACAGACTATGAACACTGAAGCTTTCTTT. The variable domain in full, completed from reference TRBV11-3 and TRBJ1-1, reads EAGVVQSPRYKIIEKKQPVAFWCNPISGHNTLYWYLQNLGQGPELLIRYENEEAVDDSQLPKDRFSAERLKGVDSTLKIQPAELGDSAVYLCASSPRQTMNTEAFFGQGTRLTVV.

The V and J genes are TRBV6-8 and TRBJ1-5, with 8 positions matching TRBD1. CDR3 length: 16 amino acids. V lost 5 bases and J lost 3; bases outside the gene matches: 9. Germline values: CDR1 MNHGY, CDR2 SAAAGT. The CDR3, as DNA: TGTGCCAGCAGTGCCACCGGGACAGGACTCAATCAGCCCCAGCATTTT. Its protein is CASSATGTGLNQPQHF.

The chain couples TRBV6-8 to TRBJ1-1; D unclear. V was clipped by 8 bases and J by 4 bases, with 17 bases between them. CDR3 size: 14 residues. Germline V CDR1 and CDR2: MNHGY, SAAAGT. CDR3 coding DNA: TGTGCCAGCTCTTTCGGGTCTTCGGCCACTGAAGCTTTCTTT. Its translation: CASSFGSSATEAFF.

The genes are TRBV10-2 and TRBJ2-5, with D possibly being TRBD2 (6 bases). Germline lookup yields CDR1 WSHSY and CDR2 SAAADI. The CDR3 runs to 14 residues. V was shortened by 7 bases and J by 5 bases, with 17 bases between the two germline ends. The CDR3, as DNA: TGCGCCAGCACCCCTTCCGGGACTTTTGAGACCCAGTACTTC. Its translation: CASTPSGTFETQYF.